This paragraph covers one TCR beta chain sequence. Its antigen remains unknown. Only in-frame clones appear in the TCRdb table, and some are missing; sequencing was by immunoSEQ multiplex PCR. This sample has over 20,000 clones, with more than 75% found just once. The data derive from a study of OX40 agonist ivuxolimab in advanced cancers. Study as a whole: Among those treated, three patients had partial responses, one with hepatocellular carcinoma and two with cutaneous melanoma.

Germline-derived CDR1 and CDR2 are MGHRA and YSYEKL. The CDR3 is 15 residues long. V lost 0 bases, J lost 5 bases, and 5 bases stayed unmatched. Individuals having autoimmune disease history or systemic immunosuppression were not enrolled. Blood draws occurred at baseline, cycle 4 day 1, and cycle 7 day 1. General study points: Clones of CD4+ and CD8+ blood T cells grew by week 6 at doses of 0.1 to 3.0 mg/kg.

The rearrangement joins TRBV4-1 to TRBJ1-1, with TRBD1 matching over 8 bases. This TCR was recovered from an adult with an advanced solid tumor such as melanoma, head and neck, liver or kidney cancer. The sample was CD4+ or CD8+ T cells sorted from blood, taken in a trial of the OX40 agonist ivuxolimab. The CDR3 reads CASSQDLTGGTEAFF. CDR3 in DNA: TGCGCCAGCAGCCAAGATTTAACAGGGGGGACTGAAGCTTTCTTT.